The sequence of this TCR beta chain was determined in a study of cytotoxic CD8 clonotypes in ibrutinib-treated CLL. Notes on the study in general: The clonality went up when patients responded to ibrutinib and dropped back toward baseline at progression.

TCRdb's table, derived via immunoSEQ multiplex PCR, lists solely in-frame clones and lacks some. This sample yields about 76,000 clones, of which 70% to 90% are seen a single time; under 6% belongs to the top ten. Only one count was recorded for this clone. Its antigen is undetermined. CDR1 MDHEN and CDR2 SYDVKM come from the germline V gene. The CDR3 covers 17 residues. Trimming pared 3 bases from V and 0 bases from J, leaving 18 bases between. The sequencing here drew on PBMCs, taken before ibrutinib treatment. The sequence was obtained from a human donor with chronic lymphocytic leukemia. The chain has TRBV28 and TRBJ2-7; D is ambiguous. CDR3 region: CASSFSPGRQSSYEQYF. The CDR3 bases are TGTGCCAGCAGTTTCTCGCCCGGCAGGCAGAGCTCCTACGAGCAGTACTTC.